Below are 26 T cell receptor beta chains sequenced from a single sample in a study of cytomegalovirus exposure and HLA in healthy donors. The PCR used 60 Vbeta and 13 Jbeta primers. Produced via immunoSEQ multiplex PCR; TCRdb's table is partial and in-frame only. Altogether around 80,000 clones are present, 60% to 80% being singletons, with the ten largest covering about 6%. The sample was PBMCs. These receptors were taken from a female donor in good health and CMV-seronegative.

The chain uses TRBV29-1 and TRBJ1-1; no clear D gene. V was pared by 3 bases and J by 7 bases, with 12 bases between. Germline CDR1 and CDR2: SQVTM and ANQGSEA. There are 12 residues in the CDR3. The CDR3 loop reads CSVDLPGSEAFF. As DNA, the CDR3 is TGCAGCGTTGATCTCCCGGGAAGTGAAGCTTTCTTT. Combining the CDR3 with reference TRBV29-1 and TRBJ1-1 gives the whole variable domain SAVISQKPSRDICQRGTSLTIQCQVDSQVTMMFWYRQQPGQSLTLIATANQGSEATYESGFVIDKFPISRPNLTFSTLTVSNMSPEDSSIYLCSVDLPGSEAFFGQGTRLTVV.

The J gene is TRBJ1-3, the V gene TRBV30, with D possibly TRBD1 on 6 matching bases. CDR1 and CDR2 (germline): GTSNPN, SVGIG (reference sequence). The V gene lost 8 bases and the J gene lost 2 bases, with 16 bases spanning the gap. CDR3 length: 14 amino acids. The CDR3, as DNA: TGTGCCCTACAAGGGGGAGGGACTGGAAACACCATATATTTT. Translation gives CALQGGGTGNTIYF.

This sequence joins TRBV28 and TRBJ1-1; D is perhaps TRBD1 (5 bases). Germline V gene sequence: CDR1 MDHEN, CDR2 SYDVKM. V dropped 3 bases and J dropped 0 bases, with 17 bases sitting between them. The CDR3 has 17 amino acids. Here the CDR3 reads CASSLNIDRWLNTEAFF. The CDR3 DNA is TGTGCCAGCAGTTTGAACATCGACAGATGGTTGAACACTGAAGCTTTCTTT.

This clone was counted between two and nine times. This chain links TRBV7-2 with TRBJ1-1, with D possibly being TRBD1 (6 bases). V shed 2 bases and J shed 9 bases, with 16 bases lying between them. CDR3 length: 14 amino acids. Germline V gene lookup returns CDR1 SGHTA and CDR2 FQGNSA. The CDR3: CASSLSGTTGKAFF. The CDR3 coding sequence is TGTGCCAGCAGCTTATCCGGGACTACAGGGAAAGCTTTCTTT. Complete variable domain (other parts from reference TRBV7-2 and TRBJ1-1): GAGVSQSPSNKVTEKGKDVELRCDPISGHTALYWYRQSLGQGLEFLIYFQGNSAPDKSGLPSDRFSAERTGGSVSTLTIQRTQQEDSAVYLCASSLSGTTGKAFFGQGTRLTVV.

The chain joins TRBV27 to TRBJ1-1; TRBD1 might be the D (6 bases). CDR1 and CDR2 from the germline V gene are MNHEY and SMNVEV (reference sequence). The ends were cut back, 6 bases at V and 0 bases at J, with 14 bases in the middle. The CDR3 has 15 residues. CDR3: CASRGAGQLNTEAFF. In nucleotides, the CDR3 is TGTGCCAGCAGGGGGGCAGGGCAGCTGAACACTGAAGCTTTCTTT.

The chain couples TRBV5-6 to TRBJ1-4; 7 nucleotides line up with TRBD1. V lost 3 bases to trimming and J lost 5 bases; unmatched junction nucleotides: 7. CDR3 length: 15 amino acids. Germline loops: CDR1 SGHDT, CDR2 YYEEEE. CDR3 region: CASSSTGQLNEKLFF. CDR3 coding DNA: TGTGCCAGCAGCTCAACGGGACAGTTAAATGAAAAACTGTTTTTT. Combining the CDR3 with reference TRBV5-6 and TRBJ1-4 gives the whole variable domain DAGVTQSPTHLIKTRGQQVTLRCSPKSGHDTVSWYQQALGQGPQFIFQYYEEEERQRGNFPDRFSGHQFPNYSSELNVNALLLGDSALYLCASSSTGQLNEKLFFGSGTQLSVL.

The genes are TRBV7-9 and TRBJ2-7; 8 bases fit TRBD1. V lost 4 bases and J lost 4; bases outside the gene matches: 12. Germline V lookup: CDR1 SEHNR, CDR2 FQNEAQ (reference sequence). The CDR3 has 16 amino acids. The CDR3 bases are TGTGCCAGCAGCTCGTCCCAATCAGGACAGGGTTACGAGCAGTACTTC. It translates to CASSSSQSGQGYEQYF. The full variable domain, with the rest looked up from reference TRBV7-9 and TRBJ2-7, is DTGVSQNPRHKITKRGQNVTFRCDPISEHNRLYWYRQTLGQGPEFLTYFQNEAQLEKSRLLSDRFSAERPKGSFSTLEIQRTEQGDSAMYLCASSSSQSGQGYEQYFGPGTRLTVT.

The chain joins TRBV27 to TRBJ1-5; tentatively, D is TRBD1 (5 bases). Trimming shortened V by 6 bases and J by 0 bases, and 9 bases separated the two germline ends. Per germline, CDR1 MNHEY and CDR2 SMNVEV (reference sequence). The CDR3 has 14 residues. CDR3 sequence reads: CASRRGGSNQPQHF. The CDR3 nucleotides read TGTGCCAGCAGGAGGGGAGGTAGCAATCAGCCCCAGCATTTT.

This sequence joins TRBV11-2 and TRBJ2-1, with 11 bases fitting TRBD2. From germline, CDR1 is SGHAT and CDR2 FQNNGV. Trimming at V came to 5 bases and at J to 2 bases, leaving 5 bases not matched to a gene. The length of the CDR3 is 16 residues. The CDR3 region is CASSPLAGGAYNEQFF. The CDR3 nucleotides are TGTGCCAGCAGCCCGTTAGCGGGAGGGGCCTACAATGAGCAGTTCTTC. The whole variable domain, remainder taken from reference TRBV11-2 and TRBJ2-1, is EAGVAQSPRYKIIEKRQSVAFWCNPISGHATLYWYQQILGQGPKLLIQFQNNGVVDDSQLPKDRFSAERLKGVDSTLKIQPAKLEDSAVYLCASSPLAGGAYNEQFFGPGTRLTVL.

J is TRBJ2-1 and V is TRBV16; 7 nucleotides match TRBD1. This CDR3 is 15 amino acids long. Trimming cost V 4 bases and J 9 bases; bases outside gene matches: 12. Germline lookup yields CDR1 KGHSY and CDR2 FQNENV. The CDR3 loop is CASSPRTGLASEQFF. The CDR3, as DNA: TGTGCCAGCAGCCCTCGGACAGGTCTAGCCTCTGAGCAGTTCTTC.

The CDR3 bases are TGTGCCAGCAGCTTGTCTAGCGGAAGCAATACGCAGTATTTT. It codes for CASSLSSGSNTQYF. The rearrangement joins TRBV7-2 to TRBJ2-3; 7 bases align to TRBD2. CDR1 and CDR2 (germline): SGHTA, FQGNSA. CDR3 size: 14 residues. The J segment lost 7 bases and the V segment lost 3 bases, leaving 7 bases of the junction unmatched.

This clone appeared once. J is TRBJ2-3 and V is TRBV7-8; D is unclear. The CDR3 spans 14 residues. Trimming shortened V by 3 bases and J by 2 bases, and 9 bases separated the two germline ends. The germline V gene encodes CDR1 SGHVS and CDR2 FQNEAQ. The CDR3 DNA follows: TGTGCCAGCAGCTTCGTTGCTATCACAGATACGCAGTATTTT. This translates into CASSFVAITDTQYF.

CDR3 residues: CASSESGTGNTIYF. Here the CDR3 DNA reads TGTGCCAGCAGTGAATCGGGGACTGGAAACACCATATATTTT. The rearrangement uses TRBV6-1 and TRBJ1-3; D is unresolved. Between the trimmed V and J ends, which lost 2 bases and 2 bases, there was a span of 7 bases. The CDR3 is 14 amino acids. Germline-derived CDR1 and CDR2 are MNHNS and SASEGT.

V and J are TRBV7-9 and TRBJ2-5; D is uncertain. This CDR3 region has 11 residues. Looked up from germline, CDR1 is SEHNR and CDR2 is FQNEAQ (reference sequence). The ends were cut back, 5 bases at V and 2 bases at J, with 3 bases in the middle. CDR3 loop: CASSQQETQYF. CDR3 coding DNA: TGTGCCAGCAGCCAACAAGAGACCCAGTACTTC.

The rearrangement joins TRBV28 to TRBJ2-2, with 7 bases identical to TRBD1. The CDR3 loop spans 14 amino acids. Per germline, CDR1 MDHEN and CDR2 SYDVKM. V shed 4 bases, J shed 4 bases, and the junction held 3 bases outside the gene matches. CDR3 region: CASSSRGRTGELFF. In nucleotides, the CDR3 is TGTGCCAGCAGTTCGAGGGGGCGCACCGGGGAGCTGTTTTTT.

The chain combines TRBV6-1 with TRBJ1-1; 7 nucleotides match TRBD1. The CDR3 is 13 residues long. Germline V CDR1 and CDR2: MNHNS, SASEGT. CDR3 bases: TGTGCAGCTAGGACAGGCGCGGTCACTGAAGCTTTCTTT. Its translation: CAARTGAVTEAFF.

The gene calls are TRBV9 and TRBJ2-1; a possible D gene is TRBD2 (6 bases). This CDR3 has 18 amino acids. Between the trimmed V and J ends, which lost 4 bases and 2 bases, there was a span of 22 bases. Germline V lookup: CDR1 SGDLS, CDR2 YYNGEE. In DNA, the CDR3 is TGTGCCAGCAGCTCCGAAGGGCGCGGGGCCAGGGCCTACAATGAGCAGTTCTTC. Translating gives CASSSEGRGARAYNEQFF.

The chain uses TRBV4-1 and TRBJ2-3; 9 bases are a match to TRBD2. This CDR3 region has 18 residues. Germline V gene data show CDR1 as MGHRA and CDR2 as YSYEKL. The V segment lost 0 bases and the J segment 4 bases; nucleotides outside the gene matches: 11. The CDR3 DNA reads TGCGCCAGCAGCCAAGAAGAGGTGCCTAGCGGGAAGGCAGATACGCAGTATTTT. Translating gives CASSQEEVPSGKADTQYF.

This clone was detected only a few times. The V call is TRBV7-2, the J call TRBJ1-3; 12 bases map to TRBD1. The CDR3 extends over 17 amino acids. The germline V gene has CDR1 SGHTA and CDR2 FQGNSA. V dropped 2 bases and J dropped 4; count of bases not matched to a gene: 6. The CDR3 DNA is TGTGCCAGCAGCTTAAGCGCGGGACAGGGGGCGGGAAACACCATATATTTT. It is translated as CASSLSAGQGAGNTIYF.

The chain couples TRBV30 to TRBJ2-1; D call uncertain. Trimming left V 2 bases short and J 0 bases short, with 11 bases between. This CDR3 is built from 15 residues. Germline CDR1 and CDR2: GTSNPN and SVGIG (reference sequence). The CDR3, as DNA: TGTGCCTGGAGTCGGCGTCGGAGCTCCTACAATGAGCAGTTCTTC. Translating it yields CAWSRRRSSYNEQFF.

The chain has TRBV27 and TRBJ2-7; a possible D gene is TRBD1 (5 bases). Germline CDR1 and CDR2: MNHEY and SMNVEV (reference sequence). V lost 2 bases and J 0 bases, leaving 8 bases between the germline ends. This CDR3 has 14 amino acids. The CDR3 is CASSLGASSYEQYF. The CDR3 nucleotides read TGTGCCAGCAGTTTAGGGGCGAGCTCCTACGAGCAGTACTTC.

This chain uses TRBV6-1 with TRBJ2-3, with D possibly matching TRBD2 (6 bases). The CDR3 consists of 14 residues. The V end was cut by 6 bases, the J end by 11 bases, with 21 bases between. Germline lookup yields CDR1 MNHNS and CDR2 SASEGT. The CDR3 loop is CASRSRDWGREQYF. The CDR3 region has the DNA TGTGCCAGCAGGTCCCGGGACTGGGGCCGAGAGCAGTATTTT.

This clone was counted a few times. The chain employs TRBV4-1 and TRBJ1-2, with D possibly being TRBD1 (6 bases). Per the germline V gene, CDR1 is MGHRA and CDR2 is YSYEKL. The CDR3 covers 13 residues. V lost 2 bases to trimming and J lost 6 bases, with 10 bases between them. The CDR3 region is CASSQPGDHGYTF. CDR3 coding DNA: TGCGCCAGCAGCCAACCAGGGGATCATGGCTACACCTTC.

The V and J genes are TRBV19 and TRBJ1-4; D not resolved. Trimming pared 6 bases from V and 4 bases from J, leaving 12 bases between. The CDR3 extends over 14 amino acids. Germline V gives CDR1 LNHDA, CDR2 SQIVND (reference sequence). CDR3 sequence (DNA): TGTGCCAGTAGGCGGAACGGAGGTAATGAAAAACTGTTTTTT. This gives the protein CASRRNGGNEKLFF.

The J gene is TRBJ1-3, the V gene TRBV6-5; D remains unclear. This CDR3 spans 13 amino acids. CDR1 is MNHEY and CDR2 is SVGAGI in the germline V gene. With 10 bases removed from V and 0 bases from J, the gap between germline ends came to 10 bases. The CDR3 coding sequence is TGTGCCACCCGGGCGGGCTCTGGAAACACCATATATTTT. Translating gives CATRAGSGNTIYF.

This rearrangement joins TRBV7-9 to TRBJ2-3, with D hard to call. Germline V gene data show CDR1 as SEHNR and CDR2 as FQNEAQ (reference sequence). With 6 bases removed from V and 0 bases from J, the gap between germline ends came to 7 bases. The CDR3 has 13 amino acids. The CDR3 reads CASSPSSTDTQYF. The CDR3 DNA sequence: TGTGCCAGCAGTCCTTCTAGCACAGATACGCAGTATTTT.